Listed below are T cell receptor beta chains from one sample, sequenced in a study of blood T cell repertoires in COVID-19. Sequenced by immunoSEQ multiplex PCR; TCRdb stores in-frame clones only, minus some. Among hundreds of thousands of clones, 70% to 90% were seen once, and the ten largest hold 4.3%. Sequenced sample: PBMCs or T cells enriched from blood (not recorded which). Receptors were obtained from a man aged 25 to 40 with acute COVID-19. Each CDR3 is given with its conserved first and last residue. A D gene is named only where the DNA matches it firmly. Not all rows give a size; the values are once, few, many and, for expanded clones, a class.

j_call,v_call,clone_size,d_call,cdr3_aa,cdr3_nt
TRBJ1-2,TRBV6-5,.,.,CASSTTNYGYTF,TGTGCCAGCAGCACAACTAACTATGGCTACACCTTC
TRBJ2-3,TRBV4-2,.,TRBD2,CASSLMTSGGAGTQYF,TGTGCCAGCAGCCTTATGACTAGCGGGGGGGCCGGTACGCAGTATTTT
TRBJ2-1,TRBV2,.,TRBD2,CASSVTSGAGNEQFF,TGTGCCAGCAGTGTGACTAGCGGGGCCGGTAATGAGCAGTTCTTC
TRBJ1-5,TRBV19,.,.,CASSIPLYPQSNQPQHF,TGTGCCAGTAGTATACCCTTATACCCCCAGAGCAATCAGCCCCAGCATTTT
TRBJ2-7,TRBV19,.,.,CASSDGGQITIGEQYF,TGTGCCAGTAGTGATGGAGGACAGATCACTATTGGCGAGCAGTACTTC
TRBJ1-1,TRBV10-2,few,TRBD1,CASREGQANTEAFF,TGCGCCAGCAGGGAGGGACAGGCGAACACTGAAGCTTTCTTT
TRBJ2-5,TRBV5-1,.,TRBD1,CASRDRYQETQYF,TGCGCCAGCAGGGACAGGTACCAAGAGACCCAGTACTTC
TRBJ1-1,TRBV28,.,.,CASSSPGETEAFF,TGTGCCAGCAGTTCCCCAGGGGAGACTGAAGCTTTCTTT
TRBJ1-4,TRBV12-5,.,TRBD1,CASGSGTGGLKKLFF,TGTGCTAGTGGTTCGGGGACAGGGGGCTTGAAAAAACTGTTTTTT
TRBJ2-5,TRBV25-1,.,TRBD2,CASSEFGGGETQYF,TGTGCCAGCAGTGAATTCGGCGGGGGAGAGACCCAGTACTTC
TRBJ2-3,TRBV4-1,.,.,CASSPLLQSTDTQYF,TGCGCCAGCAGCCCCCTCCTTCAGAGCACAGATACGCAGTATTTT
TRBJ2-7,TRBV3-1/TRBV3-2,.,TRBD2,CASSRAGFSYEQYF,TGTGCCAGCAGCCGAGCGGGGTTCTCCTACGAGCAGTACTTC
TRBJ2-7,TRBV28,.,.,CASSPSMGASYEQYF,TGTGCCAGCAGCCCTTCGATGGGAGCTTCCTACGAGCAGTACTTC
TRBJ2-3,TRBV9,once,.,CASSPRLSSDSTDTQYF,TGTGCCAGCAGCCCTCGCCTTTCTTCGGACTCAACAGATACGCAGTATTTT
TRBJ1-2,TRBV6-5,.,.,CASTPTGYGYTF,TGTGCCAGCACCCCCACGGGATATGGCTACACCTTC
TRBJ2-7,TRBV9,.,TRBD1,CASSVGTGGRYEQYF,TGTGCCAGCAGCGTCGGGACAGGGGGCAGATACGAGCAGTACTTC